This T cell receptor (beta chain) was sequenced for a study of T cell responses to AZD1222 COVID-19 vaccine. Looking at the study overall: Analyses pooled second doses at about 4 or about 12 weeks.

Study-level findings and limits: Two doses of AZD1222 preceded a rise in Spike-specific TCR breadth and depth. There were repertoire samples only from the period after the peak T cell response. Across spike, vaccine-associated CD4 TCRs were found, dominant at 160-218 and 743-854.

The CDR3 contains 20 residues. V lost 3 bases, J lost 5 bases, and 29 bases lay in between. The germline V gene encodes CDR1 MDHEN and CDR2 SYDVKM. TCRdb's copy holds only in-frame clones and misses some; the assay was immunoSEQ multiplex PCR. Of around 180,000 clones listed, 85% to 90% are singletons. Worth noting for this clone: Its specificity is unknown.

The receptor was derived from an adult in good health. Source: peripheral blood, taken on day 0 of AZD1222 vaccination. J is TRBJ2-1 and V is TRBV28, with D perhaps TRBD2 (6 bases). For the CDR3, the DNA is TGTGCCAGCAGTTTTAGCCCCAATTCGGCGGGGAAACTCCCAAACAATGAGCAGTTCTTC. It specifies CASSFSPNSAGKLPNNEQFF.